This T cell receptor (beta chain) was sequenced in a study of breast tumors, draining lymph nodes, adjacent tissues. TCRdb independently ran MiXCR on the multiplex PCR reads; one entry per CDR3 protein. There are 20,000 to 30,000 distinct CDR3 sequences in the sample; about 24% occur only once, and about 13% lies in the top ten. This clonotype was recorded many times. The CDR3 has 14 amino acids. Germline V CDR1 and CDR2: SEHNR, FQNEAQ (reference sequence). V gave up 3 bases and J gave up 6 bases; unmatched junction bases: 7. The chain uses TRBV7-9 and TRBJ1-2, with 7 bases that match TRBD1. This TCR derives from a female donor with breast cancer. Some clones in this sample may be carry-over from other donors' samples. The specimen was breast tumor tissue. Here the CDR3 reads CASSFATGVDGYTF. The CDR3 nucleotides are TGTGCCAGCAGCTTTGCCACAGGGGTGGATGGCTACACCTTC.